This TCR beta chain originates from a study of CD8+CD57+ T cells in acquired aplastic anemia. Turning to the study itself: DNA from sorted CD4+ and CD8+ cells averaged roughly 3.2 ug. Overall study results and limits: It was found that more than 25 CD8+ CDR3 sequences were shared between patients and controls.

The template for TCR beta VDJ and CDR3 sequence profiling was genomic DNA. TCRdb used MiXCR to reprocess the reads, holding one entry per CDR3 protein. The top ten clones hold roughly 62% of a sample with about 200,000 distinct CDR3 sequences, 65% of them seen once. Patients chosen for sequencing had CD8+CD57+ cells that had expanded, as shown by flow cytometry. None of the patients had been given any therapy when their blood was sampled. V was cut by 5 bases and J by 1 base, with 14 bases left in between. The CDR3 extends over 15 amino acids. Germline lookup yields CDR1 SNHLY and CDR2 FYNNEI. The count of this clonotype is one. The antigen is not known.

This TCR was sampled from a human donor with aplastic anemia. The chain links TRBV2 to TRBJ1-2, with D possibly matching TRBD1 (5 bases). Sample: sorted CD4+, CD8+, or CD8+CD57+ T cells (not recorded which) from PBMCs. CDR3 sequence: CASSLGWGNNYGYTF. For the CDR3, the DNA is TGTGCCAGCAGTCTGGGGTGGGGGAATAACTATGGCTACACCTTC.